The text below deals with one T cell receptor beta chain. Its matching antigen is unknown. V gave up 2 bases and J gave up 0 bases; unmatched junction bases: 4. Germline assignment: CDR1 LGHNT and CDR2 FRNRAP. CDR3 length: 16 amino acids. TCR beta cDNA libraries included unique molecular identifiers. The yield from around 1 to 10 million T cells was roughly 0.5 million cDNA molecules in total. Using its own MiXCR run on the PCR reads, TCRdb lists one record per CDR3 protein. The table has 650,000 to 850,000 distinct CDR3 sequences, 40% to 55% seen once. The source of the sample is a study of post-analysis software for immune sequencing data. Across the whole study: Secondary progressive, relapsing-remitting and progressive-relapsing multiple sclerosis were among the included disease courses.

Study-wide results and caveats: Relative to controls, patients with multiple sclerosis showed significantly lower normalized Chao1 diversity. Samples made in the same batch grouped tightly together by F measure. There were roughly 5 TRBV segments more frequent in patients than controls, and TRBV5-6, TRBV5-1 and TRBV20-1 were among them.

This TCR derives from a girl aged 5-17 years with multiple sclerosis. The chain is built from TRBV12-5 and TRBJ2-7; 10 bases align to TRBD1. The sample taken for sequencing was blood. The CDR3 region is CASGLPGTGASYEQYF. CDR3 nucleotides: TGTGCTAGTGGTTTGCCCGGGACAGGGGCCTCCTACGAGCAGTACTTC. The variable domain in full, with the rest retrieved from reference TRBV12-5 and TRBJ2-7, is DARVTQTPRHKVTEMGQEVTMRCQPILGHNTVFWYRQTMMQGLELLAYFRNRAPLDDSGMPKDRFSAEMPDATLATLKIQPSEPRDSAVYFCASGLPGTGASYEQYFGPGTRLTVT.